The text below deals with one T cell receptor beta chain. The data were produced by immunoSEQ multiplex PCR, yet TCRdb's version contains in-frame clones alone and is incomplete. Of 40,000 to 60,000 clones in the sample, under 90% were seen once. Germline V lookup: CDR1 MNHNY, CDR2 SVGAGI (reference sequence). J gave up 7 bases and V 6 bases, and 4 bases lay outside the gene matches. The CDR3 has 14 residues. This sample is drawn from a study of OX40 agonist ivuxolimab in advanced cancers. Study context: Patients received ivuxolimab, an intravenous treatment, every 2 weeks at 0.01 to 10 mg/kg.

The TCR comes from an adult with an advanced solid tumor such as melanoma, head and neck, liver or kidney cancer. The sequences come from CD4+ or CD8+ T cells sorted from blood, collected in a trial of the OX40 agonist ivuxolimab. This rearrangement joins TRBV6-6 to TRBJ1-6, with 9 bases identical to TRBD1. The CDR3 reads CASSLQGANSPLHF. CDR3 coding DNA: TGTGCCAGCAGCCTACAGGGGGCCAATTCACCCCTCCACTTT.